The following is a TCR beta chain sequence with its context. As yet, its antigen is unknown. The sample originates from a study of T cell repertoires in cytomegalovirus infection. Study at large: Indications of both CMV infection and matching HLA type were provided by public TCR beta signatures. Findings and limits, study-wide: Totalled public TCR beta family frequency picked out people who carried CMV plus the relevant HLA.

TCRdb processed the reads anew with MiXCR; each CDR3 protein has one entry. The sample gives fewer than 850,000 distinct CDR3 sequences, almost 30% of which show up once; about an eighth is in the top ten. V was shortened by 1 base and J by 4 bases, with 12 bases between the two germline ends. CDR1 is SGHVT, CDR2 SQSDAQ, per germline. The CDR3 loop spans 15 amino acids. The V and J genes are TRBV7-4 and TRBJ2-3; D remains ambiguous. Specimen: cultured CD8+ T cells from PBMCs, collected from culture after CMV antigen stimulation. The clonotype originates from a human donor in good health (CMV status not recorded). Some clones in this sample may be carry-over from other donors' samples. Here the CDR3 reads CASSLEPGLADTQYF. CDR3 DNA sequence: TGTGCCAGCAGCTTAGAACCGGGTTTGGCAGATACGCAGTATTTT.